This T cell receptor (beta chain) was obtained from a study of Graves' ophthalmopathy and Graves' hyperthyroidism. V was shortened by 4 bases and J by 4 bases, with 16 bases between the two germline ends. This CDR3 contains 15 residues. CDR1 and CDR2 from the germline V gene are SNHLY and FYNNEI. For this clonotype: This could be a read error, since a much larger clone is one nucleotide away.

From RNA, the CDR3 regions of TCR beta chains were amplified and sequenced. First-round RT-PCR employed HTBI primers, with a second-round multiplex PCR after it. Using its own MiXCR run on the multiplex PCR reads, TCRdb lists one record per CDR3 protein. The sample has almost 750,000 distinct CDR3 sequences, roughly 41% seen once. The material sequenced was peripheral blood. V usage is TRBV2 and J usage is TRBJ2-5; tentative D call: TRBD1 (5 bases). The clonotype was recovered from an adult man with Graves' ophthalmopathy. CDR3 amino acids: CASSGSRARRETQYF. Written as DNA, the CDR3 is TGTGCCAGCAGTGGCAGCAGGGCCCGAAGAGAGACCCAGTACTTC.